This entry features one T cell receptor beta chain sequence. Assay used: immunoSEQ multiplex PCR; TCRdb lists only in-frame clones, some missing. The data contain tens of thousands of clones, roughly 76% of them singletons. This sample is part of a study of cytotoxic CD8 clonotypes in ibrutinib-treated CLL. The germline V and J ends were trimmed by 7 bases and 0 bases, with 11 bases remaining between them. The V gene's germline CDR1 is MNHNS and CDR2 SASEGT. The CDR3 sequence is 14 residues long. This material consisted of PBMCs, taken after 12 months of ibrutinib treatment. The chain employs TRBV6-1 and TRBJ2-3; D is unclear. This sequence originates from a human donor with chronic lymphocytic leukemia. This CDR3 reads CASTGLSSTDTQYF. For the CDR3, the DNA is TGTGCCAGCACTGGGCTATCTAGCACAGATACGCAGTATTTT.